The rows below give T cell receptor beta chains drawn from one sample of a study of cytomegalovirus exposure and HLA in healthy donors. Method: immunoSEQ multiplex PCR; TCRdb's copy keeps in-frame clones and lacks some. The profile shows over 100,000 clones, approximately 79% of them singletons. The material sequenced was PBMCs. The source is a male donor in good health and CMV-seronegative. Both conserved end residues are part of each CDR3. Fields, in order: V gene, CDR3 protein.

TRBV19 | CASSIGGGRRYGYTF
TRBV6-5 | CASEGPGELFF
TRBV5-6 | CASSLQGSGYTF
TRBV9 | CASNSGGSYEQYF
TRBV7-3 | CASSSAGGQETQYF
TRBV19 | CASRDRGGTGELFF
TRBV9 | CASSVEWGPGNTIYF
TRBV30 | CAWSVGRGRTEAFF
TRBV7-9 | CASSLLAGGYTYEQYF
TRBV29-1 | CSVDGGAGGYTF
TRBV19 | CASSKSGQPFYEQYF
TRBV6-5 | CASSPDKYGYTF
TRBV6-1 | CASSSTGEGNTIYF
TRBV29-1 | CSVEDNTNGYTF
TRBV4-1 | CASSHRDRGAYEQYF
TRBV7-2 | CASSSPSDRGWGYTF
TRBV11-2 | CASSLDLLQGNTEAFF
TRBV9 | CASSVTSGGAGTDTQYF
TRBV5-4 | CASSGTDRGREQYF
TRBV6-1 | CASSEALSGYQYF
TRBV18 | CASSPRQGWETQYF
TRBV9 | CASSPSGQGLNTEAFF
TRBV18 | CASSPNRDSEQFF
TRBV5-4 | CASSQNTGGLAYEQYF
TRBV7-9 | CASSLDSNYNEQFF
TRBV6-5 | CASSYSGRLNTEAFF
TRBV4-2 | CASSQDDRAVNQPQHF
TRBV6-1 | CASSGTGIYGYTF
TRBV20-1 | CSATRSYEQYF
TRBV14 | CASSPPGQGFGETQYF
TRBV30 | CAWSIDREAHEQYF
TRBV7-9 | CSSSYQLAEQFF
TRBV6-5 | CASSPRVGEQYF
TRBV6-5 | CASSPTGENEKLFF
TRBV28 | CASSSGTGEIRSPLHF
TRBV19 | CASSIAGQGGAPRNEQFF
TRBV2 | CASSERTGGVKDGYTF
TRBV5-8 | CASSLGTSSSGNTIYF
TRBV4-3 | CASSQVEGTEPQHF
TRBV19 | CASSIDPGYGNQPQHF